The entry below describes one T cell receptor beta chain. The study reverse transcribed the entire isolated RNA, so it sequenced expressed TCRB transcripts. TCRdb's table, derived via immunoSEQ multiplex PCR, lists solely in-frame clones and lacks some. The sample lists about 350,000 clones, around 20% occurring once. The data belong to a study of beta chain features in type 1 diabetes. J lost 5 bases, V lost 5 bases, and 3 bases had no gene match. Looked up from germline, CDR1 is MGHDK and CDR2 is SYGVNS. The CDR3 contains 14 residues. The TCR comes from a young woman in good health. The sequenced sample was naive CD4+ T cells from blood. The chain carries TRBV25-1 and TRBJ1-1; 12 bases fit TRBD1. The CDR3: CASSSGQGATEAFF. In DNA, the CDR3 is TGTGCCAGCAGTTCGGGACAGGGGGCTACTGAAGCTTTCTTT.